Here is one T cell receptor beta chain with its context. An input of roughly 0.45 to 1 ug of RNA was subjected to reverse transcription using random hexamers. TCRdb analysed the immunoSEQ multiplex PCR reads with MiXCR anew, one entry per CDR3 protein. The table records some 300,000 distinct CDR3 sequences, roughly 90% of them present only once. This CDR3 has 18 residues. V lost 5 bases and J lost 2, with 23 bases in between. Per the germline V gene, CDR1 is MNHEY and CDR2 is SMNVEV (reference sequence). The sample is drawn from a study of CD8 T cells in Susac syndrome. Sequencing of TCR beta was carried out in blood CD8+ and CD4+ T cells. Negative isolation yielded the CD8+ and CD4+ T cells, while FACS enriched the TEMRA cells.

The TCR originated in a human donor with multiple sclerosis. The chain employs TRBV27 and TRBJ2-3, with D possibly TRBD2 on 6 matching bases. Sequences were obtained from CD8+ T cells from PBMCs. The CDR3 sequence: CASSLLETGVGTTDTQYF. CDR3 coding DNA: TGTGCCAGCAGTCTCTTAGAAACGGGAGTAGGGACCACAGATACGCAGTATTTT.